The 14 T cell receptor beta chains below were found in one sample sequenced in a study of T cells in Graves' hyperthyroidism and ophthalmopathy. Amplification of TCR beta CDR3 regions was performed using RNA transcripts as template. RT-PCR in the first round (using the HTBI primer set) targeted the TCR CDR3. Using its own MiXCR run on the multiplex PCR reads, TCRdb lists one record per CDR3 protein. Altogether about 610,000 distinct CDR3 sequences are present, about 14% being singletons, with the ten largest covering roughly 4.5%. The sequenced sample consisted of blood. These receptors originate from a woman in her forties with Graves' ophthalmopathy.

The table lists this clonotype with many counts. CDR3 coding DNA: TGTGCCATCAGTGAGTCCAGCGGGAAAAACTACAATGAGCAGTTCTTC. This codes for CAISESSGKNYNEQFF. The V call is TRBV10-3, the J call TRBJ2-1; 7 bases line up with TRBD2. The CDR3 is made up of 16 amino acids. With V trimmed by 0 bases and J by 3 bases, 5 bases remained unmatched. Germline V CDR1 and CDR2: ENHRY, SYGVKD.

Ten or more counts support this clonotype. The rearrangement uses TRBV19 and TRBJ2-7, with TRBD2 matching over 9 bases. This CDR3 is built from 14 residues. The J segment lost 5 bases and the V segment lost 7 bases, leaving 9 bases of the junction unmatched. Germline V lookup: CDR1 LNHDA, CDR2 SQIVND (reference sequence). The CDR3 region has the DNA TGTGCCAGTAAGGACCAAGCTAGCGGGAACGAGCAGTACTTC. Translating it yields CASKDQASGNEQYF.

The chain employs TRBV4-1 and TRBJ1-1; weak D call: TRBD1 (5 bases). Germline V lookup: CDR1 MGHRA, CDR2 YSYEKL. This CDR3 has 15 amino acids. The V end was cut by 4 bases, the J end by 4 bases, with 16 bases between. This CDR3 reads CASSLGSGGSTEAFF. As DNA, the CDR3 is TGCGCCAGCAGCCTGGGAAGTGGGGGGAGCACTGAAGCTTTCTTT.

This clonotype was detected ten times or more. The genes are TRBV28 and TRBJ2-2; D is undetermined. CDR3 length: 14 amino acids. Germline loops: CDR1 MDHEN, CDR2 SYDVKM. V was trimmed by 11 bases and J by 2 bases, leaving 15 bases between them. This CDR3 reads CACQWTDNTGELFF. The CDR3 DNA reads TGTGCCTGCCAGTGGACGGATAACACCGGGGAGCTGTTTTTT. Filled out from reference TRBV28 and TRBJ2-2, the complete variable domain reads DVKVTQSSRYLVKRTGEKVFLECVQDMDHENMFWYRQDPGLGLRLIYFSYDVKMKEKGDIPEGYSVSREKKERFSLILESASTNQTSMYLCACQWTDNTGELFFGEGSRLTVL.

This clonotype was found a few times. V gene TRBV11-2 combines with J gene TRBJ1-1; TRBD1 might be the D (5 bases). Germline V gives CDR1 SGHAT, CDR2 FQNNGV. Trimming took 1 base from V and 3 from J, leaving 9 bases between them. This CDR3 spans 14 amino acids. The CDR3 nucleotides are TGTGCCAGCAGCTTAGGACAGACCTACACTGAAGCTTTCTTT. Protein sequence: CASSLGQTYTEAFF.

The chain couples TRBV11-2 to TRBJ1-6, with 8 bases fitting TRBD1. Per germline, CDR1 SGHAT and CDR2 FQNNGV. V trimming: 4 bases; J trimming: 7 bases; junction bases outside the gene matches: 9. CDR3 length: 16 residues. Written as DNA, the CDR3 is TGTGCCAGCAGCTCAAGGACAGGGAGGGCGAATTCACCCCTCCACTTT. Translating it yields CASSSRTGRANSPLHF.

This clonotype was counted at least ten times. The chain employs TRBV12-3 or TRBV12-4 and TRBJ1-2, with unresolved D. The CDR3 extends over 14 amino acids. V was clipped by 2 bases and J by 6 bases, with 13 bases between them. DNA for the CDR3: TGTGCCAGCAGTTTATCGGCAGAGACCCATGGCTACACCTTC. Its translation: CASSLSAETHGYTF.

The gene calls are TRBV24-1 and TRBJ1-5, with 7 bases fitting TRBD1. CDR3 length: 15 residues. After removal of 11 bases from V and 2 bases from J, the junction contained 11 bases not matched to a gene. Per germline, CDR1 KGHDR and CDR2 SFDVKD. The CDR3 protein is CAISTGMMGNQPQHF. In nucleotides, the CDR3 is TGTGCCATCTCGACAGGGATGATGGGCAATCAGCCCCAGCATTTT.

This clonotype was recorded many times. The CDR3 nucleotides read TGTGCCAGCAGCTCGTCCGGGACTATCGGGGCCCAGTACTTC. This codes for CASSSSGTIGAQYF. The chain has TRBV11-3 and TRBJ2-5, with 7 bases identical to TRBD2. The V gene's germline CDR1 is SGHNT and CDR2 YENEEA. This CDR3 has 14 residues. V trimming: 4 bases; J trimming: 9 bases; junction bases outside the gene matches: 11. The entire variable domain, with the rest obtained from reference TRBV11-3 and TRBJ2-5, is as follows: EAGVVQSPRYKIIEKKQPVAFWCNPISGHNTLYWYLQNLGQGPELLIRYENEEAVDDSQLPKDRFSAERLKGVDSTLKIQPAELGDSAVYLCASSSSGTIGAQYFGPGTRLLVL.

The chain carries TRBV7-3 and TRBJ2-6, with no clear D. Trimming stripped 6 bases from V and 2 bases from J, with 11 bases between. The CDR3 contains 15 residues. CDR1 and CDR2 from the germline V gene are SGHTA and FQGTGA. The CDR3 spells CASSPSLAGANVLTF. CDR3 sequence (DNA): TGTGCCAGCAGTCCCAGCCTGGCTGGGGCCAACGTCCTGACTTTC.

This clonotype was seen only a few times. The chain links TRBV29-1 to TRBJ2-7; TRBD1 is a possible D gene (6 bases). The CDR3 consists of 14 residues. Germline lookup yields CDR1 SQVTM and CDR2 ANQGSEA. V lost 5 bases and J lost 1, with 15 bases in between. CDR3 protein: CSVSRQEKSYEQYF. Here the CDR3 DNA reads TGCAGCGTTAGCCGACAGGAGAAATCCTACGAGCAGTACTTC.

This clonotype was counted between two and nine times. The rearrangement joins TRBV20-1 to TRBJ2-7; D uncertain. Trimming left V 0 bases short and J 3 bases short, with 15 bases between. The CDR3 runs 15 residues. CDR1 and CDR2 (germline): DFQATT, SNEGSKA (reference sequence). As DNA, the CDR3 is TGCAGTGCTAGAGATCTTCGAGTAATGGTCTACGAGCAGTACTTC. Its protein product is CSARDLRVMVYEQYF.

This clonotype showed up many times. The chain carries TRBV18 and TRBJ2-7; TRBD2 matches at 10 bases. Germline assignment: CDR1 KGHSH and CDR2 LQKENI. The CDR3 consists of 13 residues. V lost 8 bases to trimming and J lost 3 bases; unmatched junction nucleotides: 4. Written as DNA, the CDR3 is TGTGCCAGCCAGGGGACTAGCGTCTACGAGCAGTACTTC. Residues: CASQGTSVYEQYF.

In its sample, this clonotype was seen many times. The chain recombines TRBV28 with TRBJ1-2; TRBD1 matches at 9 bases. This CDR3 is built from 15 residues. Germline loops: CDR1 MDHEN, CDR2 SYDVKM. The ends lost 6 bases at V and 4 bases at J; junction bases unmatched: 9. In DNA form, the CDR3 reads TGTGCCAGCAGGTCCCTAGGACAGGGGCGCTATGGCTACACCTTC. It codes for CASRSLGQGRYGYTF.